This T cell receptor (beta chain) was profiled in a study of blood T cells in healthy people across ages. Overall study results and limits: Measured against age, TCR beta diversity per million T cells decreased in a roughly linear manner. Comparison with aged donors showed that long-lived donors had more naive CD4+ cells and higher diversity.

Samples each had at least 5.5 micrograms of total RNA extracted. Comment on this clonotype: Its specificity is unknown.

Through a sample-barcoded 5' primer and a J-beta primer mix, a second PCR was run for about 6 to 11 cycles. One entry per CDR3 protein, called by TCRdb with MiXCR from the 5' RACE reads. The repertoire holds 660,000 or so distinct CDR3 sequences, around 54% seen once, with approximately 37% in the top ten. The CDR3 runs to 14 residues. The V gene's germline CDR1 is LNHNV and CDR2 YYDKDF (reference sequence). The ends were cut back, 1 base at V and 5 bases at J, with 11 bases in the middle. Sequencing was performed on blood. The chain recombines TRBV15 with TRBJ1-2; no definite D call. This sequence originates from a man aged 60 to 75 in good health. The CDR3 protein is CATSRGAEGYGYTF. CDR3 coding DNA: TGTGCCACCAGCAGAGGGGCGGAAGGTTATGGCTACACCTTC.